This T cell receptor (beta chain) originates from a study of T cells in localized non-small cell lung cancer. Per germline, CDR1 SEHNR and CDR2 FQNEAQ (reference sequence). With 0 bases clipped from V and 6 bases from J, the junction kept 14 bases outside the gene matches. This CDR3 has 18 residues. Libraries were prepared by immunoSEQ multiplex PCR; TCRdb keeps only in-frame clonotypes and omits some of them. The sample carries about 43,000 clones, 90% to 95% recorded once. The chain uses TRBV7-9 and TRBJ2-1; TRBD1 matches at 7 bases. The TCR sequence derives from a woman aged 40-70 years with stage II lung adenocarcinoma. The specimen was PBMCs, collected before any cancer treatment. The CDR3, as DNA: TGTGCCAGCAGCTTAGCACACGTCCGGGACAGCTCCGGCAATGAGCAGTTCTTC. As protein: CASSLAHVRDSSGNEQFF.